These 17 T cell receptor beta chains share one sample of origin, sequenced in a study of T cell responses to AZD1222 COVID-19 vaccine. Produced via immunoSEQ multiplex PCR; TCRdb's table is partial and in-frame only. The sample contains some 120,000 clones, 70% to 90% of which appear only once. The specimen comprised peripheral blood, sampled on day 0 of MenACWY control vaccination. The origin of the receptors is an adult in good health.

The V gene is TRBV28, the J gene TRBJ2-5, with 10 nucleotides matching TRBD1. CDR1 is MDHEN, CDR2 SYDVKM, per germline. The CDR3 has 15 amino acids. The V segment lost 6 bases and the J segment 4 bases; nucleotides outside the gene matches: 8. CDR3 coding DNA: TGTGCCAGCAGGAAGCCGGGACAGGGGCGAGAGACCCAGTACTTC. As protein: CASRKPGQGRETQYF.

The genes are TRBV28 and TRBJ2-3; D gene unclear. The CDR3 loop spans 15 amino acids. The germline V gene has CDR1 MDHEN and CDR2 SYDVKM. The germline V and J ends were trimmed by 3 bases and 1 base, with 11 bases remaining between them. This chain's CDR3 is CASSFAHPGTDTQYF. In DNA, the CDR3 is TGTGCCAGCAGTTTTGCTCACCCAGGCACAGATACGCAGTATTTT.

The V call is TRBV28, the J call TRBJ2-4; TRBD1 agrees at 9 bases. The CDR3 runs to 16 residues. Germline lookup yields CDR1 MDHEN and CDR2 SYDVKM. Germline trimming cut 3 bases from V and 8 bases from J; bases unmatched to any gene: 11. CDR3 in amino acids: CASSFSIQGALDIQYF. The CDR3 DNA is TGTGCCAGCAGTTTCAGTATACAGGGGGCGCTTGACATTCAGTACTTC.

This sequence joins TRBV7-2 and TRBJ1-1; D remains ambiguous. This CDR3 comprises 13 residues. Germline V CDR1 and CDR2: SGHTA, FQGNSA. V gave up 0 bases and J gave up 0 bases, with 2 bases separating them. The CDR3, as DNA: TGTGCCAGCAGCTTAGCCCTGAACACTGAAGCTTTCTTT. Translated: CASSLALNTEAFF.

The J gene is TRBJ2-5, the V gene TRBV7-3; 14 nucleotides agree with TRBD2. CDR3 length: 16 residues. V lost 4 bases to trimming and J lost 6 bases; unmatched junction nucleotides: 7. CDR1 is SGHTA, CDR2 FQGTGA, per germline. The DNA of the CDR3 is TGTGCCAGCAGCTCGGGACTAGCGGGGGACGCGAAGACCCAGTACTTC. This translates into CASSSGLAGDAKTQYF.

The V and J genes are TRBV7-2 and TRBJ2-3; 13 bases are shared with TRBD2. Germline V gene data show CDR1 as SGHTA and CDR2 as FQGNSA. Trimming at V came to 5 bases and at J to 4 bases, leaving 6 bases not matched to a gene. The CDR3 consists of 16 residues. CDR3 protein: CASSTSGGAPADTQYF. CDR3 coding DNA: TGTGCCAGCAGCACTAGCGGGGGGGCCCCCGCAGATACGCAGTATTTT.

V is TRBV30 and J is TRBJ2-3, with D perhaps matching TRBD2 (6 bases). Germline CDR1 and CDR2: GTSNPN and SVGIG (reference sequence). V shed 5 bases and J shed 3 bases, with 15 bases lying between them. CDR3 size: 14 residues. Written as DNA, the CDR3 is TGTGCCTGGGGGGTTGGCGGGGTGACAGATACGCAGTATTTT. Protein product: CAWGVGGVTDTQYF.

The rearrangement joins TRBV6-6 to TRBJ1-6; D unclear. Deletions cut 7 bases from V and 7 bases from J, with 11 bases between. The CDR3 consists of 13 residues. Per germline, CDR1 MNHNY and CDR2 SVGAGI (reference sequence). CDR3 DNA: TGTGCCAGCATTCGCGACCGGAATTCACCCCTCCACTTT. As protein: CASIRDRNSPLHF.

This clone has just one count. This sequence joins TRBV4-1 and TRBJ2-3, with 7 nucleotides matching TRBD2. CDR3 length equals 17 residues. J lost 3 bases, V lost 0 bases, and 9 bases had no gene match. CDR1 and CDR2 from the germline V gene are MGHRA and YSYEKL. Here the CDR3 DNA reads TGCGCCAGCAGCCAAGAAGCGGGGCAGAGGCGGACAGATACGCAGTATTTT. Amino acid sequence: CASSQEAGQRRTDTQYF.

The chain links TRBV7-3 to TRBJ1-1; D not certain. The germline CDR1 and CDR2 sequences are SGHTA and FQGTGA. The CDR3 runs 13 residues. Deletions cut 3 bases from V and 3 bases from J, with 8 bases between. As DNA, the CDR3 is TGTGCCAGCAGCTTGTGGGAGGACACTGAAGCTTTCTTT. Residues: CASSLWEDTEAFF.

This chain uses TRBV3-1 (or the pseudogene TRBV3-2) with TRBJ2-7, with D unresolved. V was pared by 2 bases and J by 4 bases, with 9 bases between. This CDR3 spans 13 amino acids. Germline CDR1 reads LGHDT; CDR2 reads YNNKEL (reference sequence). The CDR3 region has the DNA TGTGCCAGCAGCCAATCGGGTTCTTACGAGCAGTACTTC. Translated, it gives CASSQSGSYEQYF.

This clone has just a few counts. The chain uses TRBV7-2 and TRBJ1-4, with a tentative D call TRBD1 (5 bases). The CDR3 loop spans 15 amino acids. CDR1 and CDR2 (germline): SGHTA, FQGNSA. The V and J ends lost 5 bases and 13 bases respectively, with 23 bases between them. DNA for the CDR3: TGTGCCAGCAGCACCAACCTTGGAAAGGCGCAGGGACTGTTTTTT. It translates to CASSTNLGKAQGLFF.

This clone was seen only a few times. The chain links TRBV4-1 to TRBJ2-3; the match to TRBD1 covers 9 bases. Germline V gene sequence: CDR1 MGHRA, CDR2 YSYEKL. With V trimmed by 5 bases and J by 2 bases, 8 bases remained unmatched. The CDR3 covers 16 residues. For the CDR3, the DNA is TGCGCCAGCAGCTCGCCGACAGGGGGGGACACAGATACGCAGTATTTT. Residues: CASSSPTGGDTDTQYF.

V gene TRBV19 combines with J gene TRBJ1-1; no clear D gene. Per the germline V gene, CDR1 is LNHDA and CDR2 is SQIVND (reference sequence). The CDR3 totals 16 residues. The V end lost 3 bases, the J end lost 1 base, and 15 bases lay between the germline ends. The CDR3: CASSIRVGRTNTEAFF. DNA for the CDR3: TGTGCCAGTAGTATTAGGGTGGGCAGGACGAACACTGAAGCTTTCTTT.

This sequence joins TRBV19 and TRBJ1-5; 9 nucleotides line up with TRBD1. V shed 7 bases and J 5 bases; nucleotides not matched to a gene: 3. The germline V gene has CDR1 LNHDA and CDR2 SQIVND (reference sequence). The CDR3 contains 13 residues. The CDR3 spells CASTGQGYQPQHF. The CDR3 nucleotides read TGTGCCAGTACCGGACAGGGGTATCAGCCCCAGCATTTT. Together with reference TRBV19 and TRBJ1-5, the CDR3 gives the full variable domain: DGGITQSPKYLFRKEGQNVTLSCEQNLNHDAMYWYRQDPGQGLRLIYYSQIVNDFQKGDIAEGYSVSREKKESFPLTVTSAQKNPTAFYLCASTGQGYQPQHFGDGTRLSIL.

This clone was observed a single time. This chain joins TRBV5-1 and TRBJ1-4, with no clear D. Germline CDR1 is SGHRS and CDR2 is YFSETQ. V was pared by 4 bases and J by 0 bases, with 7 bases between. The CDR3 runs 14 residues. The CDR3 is CASSIEATNEKLFF. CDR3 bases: TGCGCCAGCAGCATTGAAGCAACTAATGAAAAACTGTTTTTT.

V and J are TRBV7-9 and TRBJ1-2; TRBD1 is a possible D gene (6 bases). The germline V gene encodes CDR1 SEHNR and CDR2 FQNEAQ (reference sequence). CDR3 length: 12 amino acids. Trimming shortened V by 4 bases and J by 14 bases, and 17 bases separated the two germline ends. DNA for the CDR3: TGTGCCAGCAGCTCAGAGACAGGCGGCGGTACCTTC. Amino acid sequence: CASSSETGGGTF.